This passage covers 29 T cell receptor beta chains from one sample sequenced in a study of cytomegalovirus exposure and HLA in healthy donors. PCR was performed using 60 Vbeta and 13 Jbeta primers. Some clones are missing from TCRdb's copy, which holds only in-frame ones; the method was immunoSEQ multiplex PCR. This table holds approximately 200,000 clones, 82% found once. Sample: PBMCs. These receptors were taken from a boy between 2 and 10 years old in good health and CMV-seronegative.

The chain has TRBV18 and TRBJ2-5; TRBD2 aligns across 7 bases. V dropped 3 bases and J dropped 5; count of bases not matched to a gene: 0. The germline CDR1 and CDR2 sequences are KGHSH and LQKENI. This CDR3 comprises 12 residues. The CDR3, as DNA: TGTGCCAGCTCACCTAGCGGGGAGACCCAGTACTTC. It yields the protein CASSPSGETQYF. The variable domain in full, with the rest retrieved from reference TRBV18 and TRBJ2-5, is NAGVMQNPRHLVRRRGQEARLRCSPMKGHSHVYWYRQLPEEGLKFMVYLQKENIIDESGMPKERFSAEFPKEGPSILRIQQVVRGDSAAYFCASSPSGETQYFGPGTRLLVL.

This clone has just one count. The chain links TRBV4-1 to TRBJ1-2, with D possibly TRBD1 on 5 matching bases. This CDR3 is built from 14 residues. Germline CDR1 is MGHRA and CDR2 is YSYEKL. Trimming shortened V by 1 base and J by 8 bases, and 14 bases separated the two germline ends. The CDR3 here is CASSQVGGVGGYTF. The CDR3 DNA sequence: TGCGCCAGCAGCCAAGTAGGAGGGGTTGGGGGCTACACCTTC.

This clone was observed a handful of times. This chain uses TRBV5-1 with TRBJ2-2; TRBD2 agrees at 7 bases. CDR1 and CDR2 from the germline V gene are SGHRS and YFSETQ. The CDR3 length is 16 residues. V trimming: 4 bases; J trimming: 1 base; junction bases outside the gene matches: 7. In DNA, the CDR3 is TGCGCCAGCAGCCCGAGGGGAGGGATGAACACCGGGGAGCTGTTTTTT. Translating it yields CASSPRGGMNTGELFF. The full variable domain, its missing parts supplied by reference TRBV5-1 and TRBJ2-2, is KAGVTQTPRYLIKTRGQQVTLSCSPISGHRSVSWYQQTPGQGLQFLFEYFSETQRNKGNFPGRFSGRQFSNSRSEMNVSTLELGDSALYLCASSPRGGMNTGELFFGEGSRLTVL.

V is TRBV7-2 and J is TRBJ2-7, with 7 bases identical to TRBD2. The CDR3 sequence is 15 residues long. Unmatched junction bases numbered 8, after V lost 3 bases and J lost 3 bases. Germline assignment: CDR1 SGHTA and CDR2 FQGNSA. The CDR3 spells CASSLAGLPYYEQYF. CDR3 bases: TGTGCCAGCAGCTTGGCGGGACTACCGTACTACGAGCAGTACTTC.

The rearrangement joins TRBV7-3 to TRBJ2-1; 7 nucleotides line up with TRBD1. Germline assignment: CDR1 SGHTA and CDR2 FQGTGA. V shed 3 bases, J shed 2 bases, and the junction held 1 base outside the gene matches. The CDR3 covers 14 residues. The CDR3 region is CASSLTGPYNEQFF. The CDR3 DNA reads TGTGCCAGCAGCTTGACAGGGCCCTACAATGAGCAGTTCTTC.

The chain employs TRBV4-3 and TRBJ2-2; TRBD1 matches at 7 bases. The V segment lost 9 bases and the J segment 3 bases; nucleotides outside the gene matches: 1. The CDR3 loop spans 12 amino acids. Germline lookup yields CDR1 LGHNA and CDR2 YSLEER. The CDR3 region is CASTGDTGELFF. For the CDR3, the DNA is TGCGCCAGTACAGGGGACACCGGGGAGCTGTTTTTT.

The CDR3 sequence: CASDPGGVGDTQYF. The CDR3 nucleotides are TGCGCCAGCGACCCCGGGGGGGTTGGAGATACGCAGTATTTT. The V call is TRBV5-1, the J call TRBJ2-3, with TRBD2 matching over 8 bases. CDR1 is SGHRS and CDR2 is YFSETQ in the germline V gene. CDR3 length: 14 amino acids. Germline trimming cut 7 bases from V and 5 bases from J; bases unmatched to any gene: 9.

V gene TRBV11-3 combines with J gene TRBJ2-5; 12 nucleotides line up with TRBD2. Unmatched junction bases numbered 9, after V lost 5 bases and J lost 5 bases. The germline gives CDR1 SGHNT, CDR2 YENEEA. The CDR3 length is 16 residues. The CDR3 loop reads CASSKGLAGPMETQYF. As DNA, the CDR3 is TGTGCCAGCAGCAAAGGACTAGCGGGGCCTATGGAGACCCAGTACTTC.

This chain uses TRBV27 with TRBJ2-3; TRBD2 is a possible D gene (6 bases). V was pared by 2 bases and J by 13 bases, with 19 bases between. The CDR3 is made up of 14 amino acids. In germline, CDR1 is MNHEY, CDR2 SMNVEV (reference sequence). The CDR3 sequence: CASSLVGRTTGKYF. The CDR3 DNA reads as TGTGCCAGCAGTTTAGTAGGTCGGACTACCGGCAAGTATTTT.

V and J are TRBV7-2 and TRBJ2-7; the match to TRBD2 covers 7 bases. After removal of 0 bases from V and 3 bases from J, the junction contained 8 bases not matched to a gene. CDR1 and CDR2 from the germline V gene are SGHTA and FQGNSA. The CDR3 sequence is 16 residues long. The CDR3 nucleotides read TGTGCCAGCAGCTTAGCGTCAGCGCGGGGGATCTACGAGCAGTACTTC. Translating gives CASSLASARGIYEQYF.

The rearrangement uses TRBV4-2 and TRBJ2-3, with D possibly matching TRBD2 (7 bases). Germline V CDR1 and CDR2: LGHNA, YNFKEQ. Trimming pared 4 bases from V and 6 bases from J, leaving 20 bases between. The CDR3 spans 16 residues. The CDR3 region is CASSRGLGGAYDTQYF. CDR3 nucleotide sequence: TGTGCCAGCAGCCGAGGCCTAGGGGGGGCCTACGATACGCAGTATTTT.

This clone was found a few times. The chain carries TRBV7-9 and TRBJ2-1; 8 nucleotides align to TRBD1. The CDR3 is 15 amino acids. V lost 1 base and J lost 7; bases outside the gene matches: 6. Germline lookup yields CDR1 SEHNR and CDR2 FQNEAQ (reference sequence). CDR3 loop: CASSLVQGARNEQFF. In DNA, the CDR3 is TGTGCCAGCAGCTTAGTTCAGGGGGCAAGGAATGAGCAGTTCTTC.

This clone occurred a few times. The chain is built from TRBV9 and TRBJ2-1; TRBD2 matches at 11 bases. From germline, CDR1 is SGDLS and CDR2 YYNGEE. The CDR3 runs to 18 residues. Trimming at V came to 0 bases and at J to 3 bases, leaving 8 bases not matched to a gene. The CDR3 DNA reads as TGTGCCAGCAGCGTAGTAGCGGGGGGGATTTTAAACTACAATGAGCAGTTCTTC. Residues: CASSVVAGGILNYNEQFF.

V usage is TRBV19 and J usage is TRBJ2-4; perhaps TRBD2 as D (6 bases). V lost 5 bases to trimming and J lost 8 bases, with 16 bases between them. From germline, CDR1 is LNHDA and CDR2 SQIVND (reference sequence). The CDR3 is 14 residues long. CDR3 loop: CASSEGTRRDIQYF. The CDR3 coding sequence is TGTGCCAGTAGTGAGGGAACGCGGAGGGACATTCAGTACTTC. The variable domain in full, with the rest retrieved from reference TRBV19 and TRBJ2-4, is DGGITQSPKYLFRKEGQNVTLSCEQNLNHDAMYWYRQDPGQGLRLIYYSQIVNDFQKGDIAEGYSVSREKKESFPLTVTSAQKNPTAFYLCASSEGTRRDIQYFGAGTRLSVL.

The chain carries TRBV10-1 and TRBJ2-1, with 8 nucleotides matching TRBD2. Trimming removed 7 bases from V and 4 bases from J; junction bases left unmatched: 18. CDR3 length: 18 residues. CDR1 and CDR2 (germline): WNHNN, SYGVQD (reference sequence). CDR3 in amino acids: CASIGGGTPRYRYNEQFF. CDR3 DNA sequence: TGCGCCAGCATTGGCGGGGGGACGCCCCGATACCGTTACAATGAGCAGTTCTTC.

J is TRBJ1-6 and V is TRBV2; 7 bases line up with TRBD1. V lost 6 bases to trimming and J lost 10 bases; unmatched junction nucleotides: 9. CDR1 is SNHLY and CDR2 is FYNNEI in the germline V gene. CDR3 length: 14 amino acids. CDR3 nucleotide sequence: TGTGCCAGCAGGCAGGGGGTATCAGGGTCACCCCTCCACTTT. Translation gives CASRQGVSGSPLHF.

The chain recombines TRBV6-5 with TRBJ1-1; D may be TRBD1 (6 bases). V lost 7 bases, J lost 4 bases, and 13 bases lay in between. The germline CDR1 and CDR2 sequences are MNHEY and SVGAGI. The CDR3 consists of 13 residues. The CDR3 DNA sequence: TGTGCCAGCAAGGACAGTCCGGGCACTGAAGCTTTCTTT. Its protein product is CASKDSPGTEAFF.

This chain links TRBV5-8 with TRBJ1-2; 7 nucleotides match TRBD1. Germline V gene data show CDR1 as SGHTS and CDR2 as YDEGEE. The CDR3 has 16 amino acids. J gave up 4 bases and V 4 bases, and 13 bases lay outside the gene matches. The CDR3 DNA reads as TGTGCCAGCAGCGATGGTGCTACCGGGACAGTCTATGGCTACACCTTC. It yields the protein CASSDGATGTVYGYTF.

The J gene is TRBJ1-2, the V gene TRBV29-1, with TRBD1 as a possible D gene (6 bases). This CDR3 comprises 13 residues. V lost 8 bases, J lost 0 bases, and 13 bases lay in between. Germline loops: CDR1 SQVTM, CDR2 ANQGSEA. DNA for the CDR3: TGCAGCTCTGGGACATCCACTAACTATGGCTACACCTTC. Encoded protein: CSSGTSTNYGYTF.

CDR3 region: CASSALAGLQETQYF. The CDR3 DNA is TGTGCCAGCAGCGCACTAGCGGGGCTCCAAGAGACCCAGTACTTC. The V and J genes are TRBV9 and TRBJ2-5, with 10 bases matching TRBD2. This CDR3 is built from 15 residues. V gave up 3 bases and J gave up 1 base; unmatched junction bases: 3. Germline-derived CDR1 and CDR2 are SGDLS and YYNGEE.

The rearrangement uses TRBV4-2 and TRBJ2-4, with 7 nucleotides matching TRBD1. The CDR3 is 16 residues long. V was clipped by 4 bases and J by 2 bases; unmatched bases: 8. CDR1 is LGHNA and CDR2 is YNFKEQ in the germline V gene. The CDR3 bases are TGTGCCAGCAGCCCCCTCAAGGGGGCACCCAAAAACATTCAGTACTTC. Amino acid sequence: CASSPLKGAPKNIQYF.

The rearrangement links TRBV15 to TRBJ2-5; D uncertain. Germline V gene lookup returns CDR1 LNHNV and CDR2 YYDKDF (reference sequence). V lost 3 bases and J lost 0, with 14 bases in between. CDR3 length equals 16 residues. This CDR3 reads CATSSLSFLYQETQYF. The CDR3 DNA sequence: TGTGCCACCAGCAGCTTAAGCTTTTTGTACCAAGAGACCCAGTACTTC. Full variable domain (remainder filled in from reference TRBV15 and TRBJ2-5): DAMVIQNPRYQVTQFGKPVTLSCSQTLNHNVMYWYQQKSSQAPKLLFHYYDKDFNNEADTPDNFQSRRPNTSFCFLDIRSPGLGDTAMYLCATSSLSFLYQETQYFGPGTRLLVL.

The rearrangement joins TRBV6-5 to TRBJ1-3; D not resolved. In germline, CDR1 is MNHEY, CDR2 SVGAGI. The CDR3 is 15 amino acids. Trimming pared 6 bases from V and 2 bases from J, leaving 14 bases between. This CDR3 reads CASRKEQYAGNTIYF. The DNA of the CDR3 is TGTGCCAGCAGGAAAGAACAGTACGCTGGAAACACCATATATTTT.

The chain has TRBV9 and TRBJ1-2, with D maybe TRBD1 (5 bases). The CDR3 covers 14 residues. V lost 5 bases and J lost 0, with 11 bases in between. Per germline, CDR1 SGDLS and CDR2 YYNGEE. The CDR3 reads CASSRGDSNYGYTF. CDR3 sequence (DNA): TGTGCCAGCAGTAGAGGGGACTCTAACTATGGCTACACCTTC.

V usage is TRBV7-9 and J usage is TRBJ1-1; D is undetermined. V was cut by 3 bases and J by 2 bases, with 10 bases left in between. Germline CDR1 reads SEHNR; CDR2 reads FQNEAQ (reference sequence). The length of the CDR3 is 14 residues. The CDR3 loop is CASSFSIQNTEAFF. The CDR3 nucleotides read TGTGCCAGCAGCTTTAGCATCCAAAACACTGAAGCTTTCTTT.

V is TRBV19 and J is TRBJ1-2; D not resolved. Looked up from germline, CDR1 is LNHDA and CDR2 is SQIVND (reference sequence). V lost 3 bases and J lost 8, with 13 bases in between. This CDR3 has 13 amino acids. The CDR3 DNA reads as TGTGCCAGTAGTATCCGGGTCGCGGAGGGCTACACCTTC. It encodes CASSIRVAEGYTF.

This rearrangement joins TRBV6-5 to TRBJ2-7; 10 bases agree with TRBD1. The CDR3 covers 15 residues. V lost 0 bases and J lost 5; bases outside the gene matches: 4. Per the germline V gene, CDR1 is MNHEY and CDR2 is SVGAGI. The CDR3 DNA follows: TGTGCCAGCAGTTACTCCGGACAGGGGGAGCACGAGCAGTACTTC. Protein: CASSYSGQGEHEQYF.

The chain combines TRBV7-9 with TRBJ2-3; 11 nucleotides line up with TRBD2. Germline V gives CDR1 SEHNR, CDR2 FQNEAQ (reference sequence). The CDR3 runs 14 residues. J gave up 10 bases and V 5 bases, and 8 bases lay outside the gene matches. CDR3 protein: CASSLRAGLAAQYF. The CDR3 nucleotides read TGTGCCAGCAGCCTGCGGGCGGGACTAGCGGCGCAGTATTTT.

The rearrangement joins TRBV5-4 to TRBJ2-5; D is unresolved. V lost 0 bases, J lost 3 bases, and 6 bases lay in between. There are 13 residues in the CDR3. Germline V gives CDR1 SGHNT, CDR2 YYREEE (reference sequence). The CDR3 DNA sequence: TGTGCCAGCAGCTTGGACGGAGAAGAGACCCAGTACTTC. Protein product: CASSLDGEETQYF.